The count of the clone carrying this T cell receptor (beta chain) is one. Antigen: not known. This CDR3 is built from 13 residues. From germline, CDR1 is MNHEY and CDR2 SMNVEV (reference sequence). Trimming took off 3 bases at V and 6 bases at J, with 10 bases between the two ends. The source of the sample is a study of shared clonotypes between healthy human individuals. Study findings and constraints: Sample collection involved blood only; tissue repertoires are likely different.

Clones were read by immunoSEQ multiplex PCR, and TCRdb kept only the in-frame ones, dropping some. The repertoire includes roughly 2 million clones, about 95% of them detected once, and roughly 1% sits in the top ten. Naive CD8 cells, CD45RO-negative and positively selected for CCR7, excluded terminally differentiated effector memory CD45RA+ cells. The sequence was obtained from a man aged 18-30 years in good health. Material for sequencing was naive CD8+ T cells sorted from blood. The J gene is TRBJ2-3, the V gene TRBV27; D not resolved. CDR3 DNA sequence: TGTGCCAGCAGTTTCGGGCCCGGGGATACGCAGTATTTT. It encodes CASSFGPGDTQYF.